The 3 T cell receptor beta chains below all came from one sample that was sequenced in a study of T cells in Graves' hyperthyroidism and ophthalmopathy. Authors of the study amplified TCR beta CDR3 regions from RNA transcripts. TCR CDR3 regions were first amplified by RT-PCR with HTBI primers. MiXCR, applied by TCRdb to the multiplex PCR reads, yields one record per CDR3 protein. The repertoire includes 400,000 to 600,000 distinct CDR3 sequences, 20% of them detected once, and more than 20% sits in the top ten. The sample consisted of blood. These receptors came from a man younger than 35 with Graves' hyperthyroidism.

Many counts were recorded for this clonotype. The rearrangement links TRBV12-3 or TRBV12-4 to TRBJ1-5; a weak D match, TRBD1 (6 bases). V dropped 7 bases and J dropped 4 bases, with 11 bases sitting between them. The length of the CDR3 is 13 residues. The CDR3 spells CASKTGRNQPQHF. The CDR3 region has the DNA TGTGCCAGCAAAACAGGGAGAAATCAGCCCCAGCATTTT.

This clonotype showed up just a few times. The gene calls are TRBV12-3 or TRBV12-4 and TRBJ2-5, with 9 bases lining up with TRBD2. The V and J ends lost 6 bases and 5 bases, in that order; junction bases with no gene match: 13. The CDR3 length is 16 residues. The CDR3 loop reads CASSSHSGGARETQYF. CDR3 coding DNA: TGTGCCAGCAGCTCACATAGCGGGGGAGCCCGGGAGACCCAGTACTTC.

Ten or more counts support this clonotype. The J gene is TRBJ2-5, the V gene TRBV27; D assignment may be TRBD1 or TRBD2 (5 bases each). Germline V CDR1 and CDR2: MNHEY, SMNVEV (reference sequence). The V and J ends lost 6 bases and 7 bases respectively, with 12 bases between them. The CDR3 sequence is 12 residues long. In DNA, the CDR3 is TGTGCCAGCAGCAGACGGGACGGGACCCAGTACTTC. This gives the protein CASSRRDGTQYF.